This entry lists 29 T cell receptor beta chains sequenced from one sample in a study of patients and donors after allogeneic stem cell transplantation. Each CDR3 protein is one row after TCRdb ran MiXCR on the RT-PCR reads. The sample holds some 880,000 distinct CDR3 sequences, roughly 18% seen once. The sequencing sample was made of blood, either unsorted or a sorted T cell fraction (not recorded which). Receptor source: a human donor who was either an allogeneic HSCT recipient or a stem cell or donor lymphocyte infusion donor (not recorded which). It is not recorded whose cells these are; they may come from a transplant donor.

This clonotype has a handful of counts. This rearrangement joins TRBV20-1 to TRBJ2-3; 12 nucleotides align to TRBD2. The CDR3 runs to 15 residues. Germline loops: CDR1 DFQATT, CDR2 SNEGSKA (reference sequence). The V gene end was trimmed by 5 bases and the J gene end by 3 bases; junction bases not matched to a gene: 6. The CDR3 protein is CSARQTSGSTDTQYF. DNA of the CDR3: TGCAGTGCTCGCCAGACTAGCGGGAGTACAGATACGCAGTATTTT.

This clonotype was counted a few times. The J gene is TRBJ2-3, the V gene TRBV12-3 or TRBV12-4, with no clear D. This CDR3 spans 13 amino acids. Trimming cost V 6 bases and J 6 bases, with 13 bases left between them. The DNA of the CDR3 is TGTGCCAGCAGCCCCCGGCGCTGGGATACGCAGTATTTT. It translates to CASSPRRWDTQYF.

V and J are TRBV19 and TRBJ2-6; TRBD2 might be the D (6 bases). V was cut by 7 bases and J by 2 bases, with 15 bases left in between. The CDR3 consists of 16 residues. CDR1 LNHDA and CDR2 SQIVND come from the germline V gene (reference sequence). CDR3 region: CASTPGPGAGANVLTF. Here the CDR3 DNA reads TGTGCCAGTACTCCCGGCCCGGGGGCTGGGGCCAACGTCCTGACTTTC.

This clonotype showed up just a few times. The chain couples TRBV5-1 to TRBJ2-5; 10 bases map to TRBD2. The CDR3 length is 16 residues. Germline V lookup: CDR1 SGHRS, CDR2 YFSETQ. V shed 4 bases, J shed 1 base, and the junction held 7 bases outside the gene matches. CDR3 residues: CASSRGLALAQETQYF. The CDR3, as DNA: TGCGCCAGCAGCCGGGGACTAGCGCTGGCCCAAGAGACCCAGTACTTC.

The table lists this clonotype with a few counts. The rearrangement uses TRBV6-1 and TRBJ1-2; no definite D call. Trimming cost V 7 bases and J 7 bases, with 16 bases left between them. The CDR3 has 13 residues. CDR1 and CDR2 from the germline V gene are MNHNS and SASEGT. For the CDR3, the DNA is TGTGCCAGCACCCAAGGTGGTCGGCGTGGCTACACCTTC. Protein: CASTQGGRRGYTF.

There are a few counts of this clonotype. The chain couples TRBV27 to TRBJ2-6, with D possibly being TRBD2 (5 bases). The CDR3 spans 16 residues. The V gene lost 6 bases and the J gene lost 0 bases, with 12 bases spanning the gap. CDR1 and CDR2 from the germline V gene are MNHEY and SMNVEV (reference sequence). The CDR3 DNA follows: TGTGCCAGCAGCCTAGGCGGGCTCTCTGGGGCCAACGTCCTGACTTTC. Translation gives CASSLGGLSGANVLTF. The whole variable domain, remainder taken from reference TRBV27 and TRBJ2-6, is EAQVTQNPRYLITVTGKKLTVTCSQNMNHEYMSWYRQDPGLGLRQIYYSMNVEVTDKGDVPEGYKVSRKEKRNFPLILESPSPNQTSLYFCASSLGGLSGANVLTFGAGSRLTVL.

This clonotype was observed a few times. The chain links TRBV24-1 to TRBJ2-3; D is undetermined. V lost 3 bases to trimming and J lost 4 bases, with 13 bases between them. Germline CDR1 reads KGHDR; CDR2 reads SFDVKD. The CDR3 totals 15 residues. Here the CDR3 DNA reads TGTGCCACCAGTGATCAGCGCCCTCCTGCAGATACGCAGTATTTT. Translation: CATSDQRPPADTQYF.

The chain joins TRBV11-2 to TRBJ2-4, with TRBD1 as a possible D gene (5 bases). The CDR3 runs to 14 residues. V gave up 5 bases and J gave up 7 bases, with 15 bases separating them. The germline V gene encodes CDR1 SGHAT and CDR2 FQNNGV. CDR3 region: CASSGLRDFNIQYF. CDR3 bases: TGTGCCAGCAGCGGCCTCAGGGATTTTAACATTCAGTACTTC.

This clonotype was counted only a few times. The chain employs TRBV6-1 and TRBJ2-1, with 9 bases aligning to TRBD2. CDR3 size: 15 residues. CDR1 is MNHNS, CDR2 SASEGT, per germline. V trimming: 6 bases; J trimming: 5 bases; junction bases outside the gene matches: 8. CDR3 nucleotide sequence: TGTGCCAGCAGCTTAGCGGGAGTCGGGGACAATGAGCAGTTCTTC. It is translated as CASSLAGVGDNEQFF.

This clonotype was seen only a few times. This chain connects TRBV5-6 to TRBJ2-3, with TRBD2 identical over 7 bases. J gave up 2 bases and V 0 bases, and 6 bases lay outside the gene matches. Per germline, CDR1 SGHDT and CDR2 YYEEEE. The CDR3 runs to 16 residues. CDR3 sequence reads: CASSLDLAVNTDTQYF. The CDR3 coding sequence is TGTGCCAGCAGCTTGGATCTAGCGGTAAACACAGATACGCAGTATTTT.

This clonotype was found a few times. The J gene is TRBJ2-1, the V gene TRBV20-1, with D perhaps matching TRBD2 (5 bases). V gave up 5 bases and J gave up 3 bases, with 8 bases separating them. The CDR3 consists of 12 residues. CDR1 and CDR2 (germline): DFQATT, SNEGSKA (reference sequence). CDR3 amino acids: CSAWTDYNEQFF. The CDR3 DNA follows: TGCAGTGCTTGGACTGACTACAATGAGCAGTTCTTC.

The chain couples TRBV5-4 to TRBJ2-5; D is unresolved. The length of the CDR3 is 13 residues. CDR1 and CDR2 (germline): SGHNT, YYREEE (reference sequence). V was trimmed by 4 bases and J by 5 bases, leaving 12 bases between them. In DNA, the CDR3 is TGTGCCAGCAGCCTTTTCAAGTGGGAGACCCAGTACTTC. Translation gives CASSLFKWETQYF.

This clonotype was seen a handful of times. V and J are TRBV27 and TRBJ2-2; 7 positions match TRBD2. The V and J ends lost 5 bases and 3 bases, in that order; junction bases with no gene match: 12. CDR3 length: 17 amino acids. Germline values: CDR1 MNHEY, CDR2 SMNVEV (reference sequence). The CDR3: CASSPSRASGYTGELFF. The CDR3 DNA follows: TGTGCCAGCAGTCCCTCCCGGGCTAGCGGTTACACCGGGGAGCTGTTTTTT.

The V gene is TRBV9, the J gene TRBJ2-1, with D possibly called TRBD1 or TRBD2 (5 bases each). This CDR3 is 12 amino acids long. The V gene's germline CDR1 is SGDLS and CDR2 YYNGEE. V was cut by 1 base and J by 10 bases, with 9 bases left in between. The CDR3 bases are TGTGCCAGCAGCGTATTGGGGGAGGAGCAGTTCTTC. Its protein product is CASSVLGEEQFF.

This clonotype was seen many times. The CDR3 region is CASTLISGSKETQYF. In nucleotides, the CDR3 is TGTGCCAGCACCTTAATAAGCGGGTCCAAAGAGACCCAGTACTTC. This chain joins TRBV12-3 or TRBV12-4 and TRBJ2-5, with D possibly matching TRBD2 (6 bases). The CDR3 covers 15 residues. V lost 7 bases and J lost 3, with 18 bases in between.

This clonotype was detected a few times. J is TRBJ2-1 and V is TRBV20-1; 8 nucleotides match TRBD2. The CDR3 consists of 16 residues. The V and J ends lost 0 bases and 7 bases, in that order; junction bases with no gene match: 11. Germline loops: CDR1 DFQATT, CDR2 SNEGSKA (reference sequence). CDR3 sequence reads: CSAREGTRRGLNEQFF. Here the CDR3 DNA reads TGCAGTGCTAGAGAGGGGACTAGGAGAGGTCTGAATGAGCAGTTCTTC.

This clonotype was seen a few times. This chain links TRBV29-1 with TRBJ1-2; D gene unclear. CDR1 SQVTM and CDR2 ANQGSEA come from the germline V gene. This CDR3 contains 11 residues. V dropped 8 bases and J dropped 5 bases, with 12 bases sitting between them. CDR3 nucleotide sequence: TGCAGCACCGGAGGTCCGTATGGCTACACCTTC. This translates into CSTGGPYGYTF.

The chain couples TRBV6-1 to TRBJ1-1; 8 nucleotides align to TRBD1. Germline V gene data show CDR1 as MNHNS and CDR2 as SASEGT. The CDR3 contains 14 residues. V trimming: 7 bases; J trimming: 4 bases; junction bases outside the gene matches: 8. CDR3 loop: CASMWGQVATEAFF. CDR3 sequence (DNA): TGTGCCAGCATGTGGGGACAGGTGGCCACTGAAGCTTTCTTT.

This clonotype was seen more than once but under ten times. CDR3 in amino acids: CATSDPDRGPRGYTF. CDR3 coding DNA: TGTGCCACCAGTGACCCCGACAGGGGCCCTCGGGGCTACACCTTC. The V and J genes are TRBV24-1 and TRBJ1-2; TRBD1 agrees at 8 bases. CDR1 and CDR2 (germline): KGHDR, SFDVKD. CDR3 size: 15 residues. Losses at the gene ends were 4 bases for V and 8 bases for J; bases not matched to a gene: 11.

This chain connects TRBV2 to TRBJ2-3; D gene ambiguous. The CDR3 is 13 residues long. V was clipped by 8 bases and J by 1 base, with 10 bases between them. Germline loops: CDR1 SNHLY, CDR2 FYNNEI. CDR3: CASAVVGTDTQYF. The CDR3 region has the DNA TGTGCCAGCGCCGTAGTAGGCACAGATACGCAGTATTTT.

This clonotype was observed many times. This chain connects TRBV10-3 to TRBJ2-1, with 11 positions matching TRBD1. CDR1 is ENHRY and CDR2 is SYGVKD in the germline V gene. V was clipped by 8 bases and J by 12 bases; unmatched bases: 9. The length of the CDR3 is 13 residues. This CDR3 reads CAIGRTGGEMQFF. Here the CDR3 DNA reads TGTGCCATCGGCCGGACAGGGGGCGAGATGCAGTTCTTC.

This clonotype was observed a handful of times. One junction end does not reproduce the germline sequence, and a read error may be involved. The rearrangement links TRBV4-3 to TRBJ2-1; D may match TRBD1 or TRBD2 (6 bases each). The CDR3 extends over 15 amino acids. Germline CDR1 reads LGHNA; CDR2 reads YSLEER. Here the CDR3 reads CASSPSSGGYDEQFF. The CDR3 nucleotides are TGCGCCAGCAGCCCCTCGTCCGGGGGCTACGATGAGCAGTTCTTC.

V and J are TRBV20-1 and TRBJ1-2, with 8 bases matching TRBD1. This CDR3 is built from 15 residues. V trimming: 3 bases; J trimming: 4 bases; junction bases outside the gene matches: 10. Germline values: CDR1 DFQATT, CDR2 SNEGSKA (reference sequence). CDR3 loop: CSASPEGTGPYGYTF. CDR3 bases: TGCAGTGCTAGTCCAGAAGGGACAGGCCCCTATGGCTACACCTTC.

This clonotype has a handful of counts. The chain recombines TRBV6-5 with TRBJ2-2; 9 bases map to TRBD1. CDR1 and CDR2 (germline): MNHEY, SVGAGI. This CDR3 is built from 16 residues. V shed 2 bases, J shed 4 bases, and the junction held 5 bases outside the gene matches. The CDR3 region is CASSYPGTGFTGELFF. CDR3 DNA sequence: TGTGCCAGCAGTTACCCTGGGACAGGGTTCACCGGGGAGCTGTTTTTT.

The CDR3 bases are TGTGCCAGCAGCTTAGCCAGGGCCACTGAAGCTTTCTTT. It encodes CASSLARATEAFF. V is TRBV7-6 and J is TRBJ1-1; D may be TRBD1 (5 bases). The CDR3 covers 13 residues. The germline V gene encodes CDR1 SGHVS and CDR2 FNYEAQ. The germline V and J ends were trimmed by 0 bases and 4 bases, with 6 bases remaining between them.

This clonotype was detected a few times. This rearrangement joins TRBV24-1 to TRBJ2-1; D perhaps matches TRBD2 (6 bases). The CDR3 runs to 15 residues. Germline CDR1 reads KGHDR; CDR2 reads SFDVKD. Trimming took off 9 bases at V and 3 bases at J, with 17 bases between the two ends. The CDR3 DNA reads as TGTGCCACCGGTCATAGCGGCCGCTTCTACAATGAGCAGTTCTTC. It translates to CATGHSGRFYNEQFF.

This clonotype occurred a few times. The V and J genes are TRBV7-2 and TRBJ2-3; D possibly uses TRBD1 or TRBD2 (5 bases each). Per the germline V gene, CDR1 is SGHTA and CDR2 is FQGNSA. V was clipped by 1 base and J by 0 bases, with 14 bases between them. CDR3 size: 17 residues. CDR3 nucleotides: TGTGCCAGCAGCTTAGTGATAGGGACCAAAAGCACAGATACGCAGTATTTT. Translating gives CASSLVIGTKSTDTQYF.

The chain employs TRBV10-3 and TRBJ1-2; D not certain. The CDR3 extends over 15 amino acids. The ends were cut back, 4 bases at V and 0 bases at J, with 12 bases in the middle. Germline V CDR1 and CDR2: ENHRY, SYGVKD. The chain's CDR3 is CAISGRISANYGYTF. CDR3 coding DNA: TGTGCCATCAGTGGCCGGATTTCAGCTAACTATGGCTACACCTTC.

This clonotype appeared many times. This chain uses TRBV5-1 with TRBJ2-1; 9 bases line up with TRBD1. The V gene end was trimmed by 0 bases and the J gene end by 12 bases; junction bases not matched to a gene: 1. The germline gives CDR1 SGHRS, CDR2 YFSETQ. The CDR3 has 12 amino acids. The CDR3 protein is CASSLEGQGQFF. The CDR3 DNA follows: TGCGCCAGCAGCTTGGAGGGACAGGGGCAGTTCTTC.